The source of this TCR beta chain is a study of CD8+CD57+ T cells in acquired aplastic anemia. Study summary: Each DNA sample taken from sorted CD4+ and CD8+ cells came to about 3.4 ug on average.

This clonotype turned up a few times. Only patients with CD8+CD57+ cell expansion on flow cytometry were chosen for sequencing. Using genomic DNA as the template, TCR beta VDJ and CDR3 profiling was carried out. TCRdb reanalysed the reads using MiXCR and keeps one entry per CDR3 protein. The sample records roughly 190,000 distinct CDR3 sequences, 48% being singletons. Germline CDR1 ENHRY, CDR2 SYGVKD. Trimming took 1 base from V and 8 from J; bases not matched to a gene: 6. The length of the CDR3 is 15 residues. The sequenced sample consisted of sorted CD4+, CD8+, or CD8+CD57+ T cells (not recorded which) from PBMCs. The TCR comes from a human donor with aplastic anemia. This sequence joins TRBV10-3 and TRBJ2-1; 9 bases fit TRBD1. The CDR3 is CAISEFGQGSDEQFF. In nucleotides, the CDR3 is TGTGCCATCAGTGAGTTTGGACAGGGGAGCGATGAGCAGTTCTTC.